These 20 T cell receptor delta chains originate from one sample sequenced in a study of γδ T cells in repeated Plasmodium falciparum infection. TCRdb reanalysed the multiplex PCR reads via CATT. The sample lists roughly 93,000 delta-chain clones; 1.4% to 1.5% were seen once. Vgamma9/Vdelta2+ and Vdelta2-negative gammadelta T cells were flow-sorted from PBMC for bulk sequencing. Sequencing was done on a sample of gamma-delta T cells from blood. These receptors originate from a pool of human donors (malaria-infected and uninfected, not separated).

This clone was counted at least ten times. With only one base between it and a far larger clone, this is likely a read error. Different DNA sequences within this sample yield the same CDR3. The V gene reported is TRDV2; the J gene is uncalled; the DNA was not compared with TRDD3, the D call given in the table. The CDR3 spans 14 residues. Germline CDR1 is GEAIGNYY and CDR2 is EKD. CDR3: CACDPITGADKLIF. The CDR3 DNA sequence: TGTGCCTGTGACCCTATTACTGGGGCCGATAAGCTCATCTTT.

Comments on this clone: A far larger clone is one base from this, pointing to a likely read error. In the same sample, other DNA sequences code for this CDR3. The chain joins TRDV2 to TRDJ1; maybe TRDD3 (5 bases). TCRdb gives no J gene; it was assigned here by matching the DNA to germline. Germline values: CDR1 GEAIGNYY, CDR2 EKD. This CDR3 region has 16 residues. CDR3 protein: CACDTRGGDNTDKLIF. CDR3 bases: TGTGCCTGCGACACCCGTGGTGGGGACAACACCGATAAACTCATCTTT.

This clone was observed a handful of times. A far larger clone is off by one base, so a read error is likely. Different DNA sequences within this sample yield the same CDR3. The CDR3: CACVYWGLADKLIF. DNA for the CDR3: TGTGCCTGCGTTTACTGGGGTCTCGCCGATAAACTCATCTTT. The V call is TRDV2, the J call TRDJ1, with 7 positions matching TRDD3. Germline CDR1 GEAIGNYY, CDR2 EKD. V shed 7 bases, J shed 3 bases, and the junction held 10 bases outside the gene matches. The CDR3 has 14 amino acids.

As to this clone: TCRdb lists the protein of a much larger clone for this DNA, which differs at residue 12, so this is likely a read error; the protein given here is translated from the DNA itself. The chain links TRDV1 to TRDJ1, with a tentative D call TRDD2 (6 bases). TCRdb offers no J gene call, so here the DNA was matched to germline to obtain one. The V end lost 2 bases, the J end lost 0 bases, and 19 bases lay between the germline ends. The germline CDR1 and CDR2 sequences are TSWWSYY and QGS. There are 18 residues in the CDR3. The CDR3 nucleotides read TGTGCTCTTGGGGAAAATTTACTTCCTCGCGCGCACACCGATAAACTCATCTTT. Translating gives CALGENLLPRAHTDKLIF.

Of note for this clone: The protein in TCRdb stems from a much larger clone and differs at residue 6 from this DNA's translation, likely a read error; here the protein is translated from the DNA. The V and J genes are TRDV1 and TRDJ1; D may correspond to TRDD2 or TRDD3 (6 bases each). TCRdb gives no J gene; it was assigned here by matching the DNA to germline. Trimming took 5 bases from V and 0 from J, leaving 34 bases between them. The germline V gene encodes CDR1 TSWWSYY and CDR2 QGS. This CDR3 spans 22 amino acids. The CDR3 DNA sequence: TGTGCTCTTGGGACGGCTGGTCCTTCCAAGAGACTTGGGGGCCTATACACCGATAAACTCATCTTT. It is translated as CALGTAGPSKRLGGLYTDKLIF.

With regard to this clone: The TCRdb protein, from a much larger clone, departs from this DNA's translation at residue 15, likely by read error; the protein shown derives from the DNA. V and J are TRDV2 and TRDJ1, with 12 nucleotides matching TRDD3. TCRdb supplies no J gene; here it was assigned by aligning the nucleotide sequence to germline. Per germline, CDR1 GEAIGNYY and CDR2 EKD. The CDR3 sequence is 18 residues long. The CDR3 nucleotides are TGTGCCTGTGACACCGGAGGAACTGGGGGATACTTCACCGATAGACTCATCTTT. It yields the protein CACDTGGTGGYFTDRLIF.

A note on this clone: The protein given by TCRdb reflects a much larger clone and differs at residue 10 from this DNA's translation, likely from a read error; the protein shown is the DNA's translation. The gene calls are TRDV1 and TRDJ1; TRDD3 matches 7 bases. Here the J gene came from matching the DNA to germline, since TCRdb omits it. The V and J ends lost 9 bases and 3 bases, in that order; junction bases with no gene match: 13. CDR1 is TSWWSYY and CDR2 is QGS in the germline V gene. This CDR3 contains 15 residues. CDR3 nucleotides: TGTGCTCTCGGGATCGGTGGGGGACTACCCGATAAACTCATCTTT. Protein sequence: CALGIGGGLPDKLIF.

Note on this clone: The protein recorded in TCRdb matches a much larger clone and deviates from this DNA's translation at residue 16, suggesting a read error; the protein here is obtained by translating the DNA. This chain joins TRDV2 and TRDJ2; 10 bases line up with TRDD3. Here the J gene came from matching the DNA to germline, since TCRdb omits it. CDR3 length: 19 amino acids. CDR1 is GEAIGNYY and CDR2 is EKD in the germline V gene. Here the CDR3 reads CACDPIGVGDTPLTARLFF. Written as DNA, the CDR3 is TGTGCCTGTGACCCCATAGGGGTGGGGGATACACCTTTGACAGCACGACTCTTCTTT.

This clone was seen more than once but under ten times. TCRdb records a much larger clone's protein for this DNA, with a difference at residue 18 that likely arises from a read error; the protein given is the translation of the DNA. V gene TRDV1 combines with J gene TRDJ1, with TRDD2 identical over 8 bases. The CDR3 sequence is 23 residues long. V trimming: 0 bases; J trimming: 3 bases; junction bases outside the gene matches: 27. CDR1 is TSWWSYY and CDR2 is QGS in the germline V gene. CDR3 region: CALGELKIFLLTPGIMYPDKLIF. Here the CDR3 DNA reads TGTGCTCTTGGGGAACTCAAAATCTTCCTACTGACCCCGGGGATCATGTACCCCGATAAACTCATCTTT.

This clone was seen at least ten times. Only one base separates this from a far larger clonotype, so it likely reflects a read error. The identical CDR3 is also encoded by other nucleotide sequences in the sample. The chain uses TRDV2 and TRDJ1, with unresolved D. The germline V gene encodes CDR1 GEAIGNYY and CDR2 EKD. This CDR3 spans 16 amino acids. CDR3 sequence (DNA): TGTGCCTGCGACACCATTCTGCGGGAGATCACCGATAAACTCATCTTT. This gives the protein CACDTILREITDKLIF.

Concerning this clone itself: TCRdb's protein, taken from a much larger clone, differs from this DNA's translation at residue 13, likely owing to a read error; the protein displayed comes from the DNA. The V and J genes are TRDV2 and TRDJ1; a weak D match, TRDD3 (6 bases). Germline values: CDR1 GEAIGNYY, CDR2 EKD. The ends were cut back, 0 bases at V and 0 bases at J, with 22 bases in the middle. The CDR3 has 19 amino acids. In DNA form, the CDR3 reads TGTGCCTGTGACACCGGAGTCTGGGGATCGATACCCAACACCGATAAACTCATCTTT. This sequence encodes CACDTGVWGSIPNTDKLIF.

In the case of this clone: Since a far larger clone is one base different, this is likely a read error. The sample carries other DNA sequences with the same CDR3. Called V gene: TRDV2; the J gene was not called; the table's D gene call, TRDD3, was not cross checked with the DNA. CDR1 is GEAIGNYY, CDR2 EKD, per germline. This CDR3 has 24 amino acids. The CDR3 reads CACDTGLPQNTGTRLSWDTRQMFF. CDR3 coding DNA: TGTGCCTGTGACACCGGTCTTCCTCAAAATACTGGGACCAGACTCTCCTGGGACACCCGACAGATGTTCTTC.

Concerning this clone: The mismatch at residue 13 between this DNA's translation and the TCRdb protein of a much larger clone likely reflects a read error; the protein shown is translated from the DNA. J is TRDJ1 and V is TRDV2; TRDD2 is a possible D gene (5 bases). The J gene, missing from TCRdb, was assigned here through DNA to germline matching. The germline gives CDR1 GEAIGNYY, CDR2 EKD. The CDR3 loop spans 18 amino acids. Trimming stripped 3 bases from V and 3 bases from J, with 25 bases between. This chain's CDR3 is CACDSLPGYCIYADKLIF. Written as DNA, the CDR3 is TGTGCCTGTGACTCCCTACCCGGGTACTGCATCTACGCCGATAAACTCATCTTT.

Of note for this clone: This probably arose from a read error, given a far larger clone one base away. Other DNA sequences of this sample code for an identical CDR3. The V gene reported is TRDV2; the J gene is uncalled; the D call TRDD3 from the table was never checked on the DNA. This CDR3 spans 17 amino acids. Germline lookup yields CDR1 GEAIGNYY and CDR2 EKD. CDR3 nucleotide sequence: TGTGCCTGTGACACCGGTTTTGGGGGACCGTACACCGATAAACTCATCTTC. This codes for CACDTGFGGPYTDKLIF.

This clone showed up just a few times. The protein TCRdb gives is from a much larger clone and does not agree with this DNA's translation at residue 7, likely a read error; the protein shown here comes from the DNA. This chain links TRDV2 with TRDJ1; possibly TRDD3 for D (5 bases). The J gene is not listed in TCRdb, so it was assigned here from a DNA match to germline. Trimming took off 3 bases at V and 1 base at J, with 11 bases between the two ends. There are 14 residues in the CDR3. Germline V lookup: CDR1 GEAIGNYY, CDR2 EKD. The CDR3 DNA reads as TGTGCCTGTGACGGGATTGGTGCCACCGATAAACTCATCTTT. Its protein product is CACDGIGATDKLIF.

By proportion, this clone is medium-sized. Other DNA sequences in this specimen translate into the identical CDR3. The chain has TRDV2 and TRDJ3; a weak D match, TRDD3 (5 bases). The CDR3 has 15 amino acids. CDR1 and CDR2 from the germline V gene are GEAIGNYY and EKD. V was cut by 3 bases and J by 5 bases, with 10 bases left in between. The CDR3 sequence: CACDSLLGDTRQMFF. DNA of the CDR3: TGTGCCTGTGACTCCTTACTGGGGGACACCCGACAGATGTTTTTC.

This clone was counted between two and nine times. TCRdb pairs this DNA with a much larger clone's protein that differs at residue 7, likely a read error; the protein shown was translated from the DNA. The chain couples TRDV1 to TRDJ1, with 9 nucleotides matching TRDD3. Matching the DNA to germline supplied the J gene, which TCRdb does not give. V shed 3 bases and J 0 bases; nucleotides not matched to a gene: 17. The CDR3 is 20 residues long. Germline loops: CDR1 TSWWSYY, CDR2 QGS. CDR3 in DNA: TGTGCTCTTGGGGAGGCCTCCCTACTGGGGGACTACGATTACACCGATAAACTCATCTTT. Translated: CALGEASLLGDYDYTDKLIF.

A few counts support this clone. A far larger clone is off by one base, so a read error is likely. Other DNA sequences of this sample code for an identical CDR3. The chain couples TRDV1 to TRDJ1; D is possibly TRDD3 (6 bases). TCRdb leaves out the J gene; it was filled in here by matching the DNA to germline. Trimming pared 1 base from V and 2 bases from J, leaving 23 bases between. CDR3 length: 19 amino acids. CDR1 and CDR2 (germline): TSWWSYY, QGS. CDR3 DNA: TGTGCTCTTGGGGAACCGATTTTGAGGGGGACCTCCGGGACCGATAAACTCATCTTT. This codes for CALGEPILRGTSGTDKLIF.

This clone was seen at least ten times. The chain employs TRDV1 and TRDJ1; 9 bases are shared with TRDD3. Trimming removed 2 bases from V and 4 bases from J; junction bases left unmatched: 17. This CDR3 region has 19 residues. Germline V gives CDR1 TSWWSYY, CDR2 QGS. The CDR3 nucleotides read TGTGCTCTTGGGGAAGGATCCTACGTTAAAGTGGGGGATAGCGATAAACTCATCTTT. Its protein is CALGEGSYVKVGDSDKLIF.

This clone was counted only a few times. One base separates it from a far larger clone, so it is likely a read error. Other nucleotide sequences in the sample specify the same CDR3. This rearrangement joins TRDV2 to TRDJ1; possible D gene TRDD2, 5 bases. No J segment appears in TCRdb, so it was assigned here by matching the sequence to germline. Germline values: CDR1 GEAIGNYY, CDR2 EKD. The CDR3 loop spans 14 amino acids. The CDR3 here is CACDTFWHTDKLIF. Written as DNA, the CDR3 is TGCGCCTGTGACACCTTCTGGCACACCGATAAACTCATCTTT.